This is a list of T cell receptor beta chains from one sample in a study of CD8+ T cells in alopecia areata. Data came from immunoSEQ multiplex PCR; TCRdb stores just in-frame clones and leaves some out. This table holds about 200,000 clones, 58% found once. The sequencing used CD4+ T cells sorted from blood, collected at week 24, from a patient treated with tofacitinib. The receptor set was obtained from a human donor with alopecia areata. Both conserved end residues are part of each CDR3. Each record gives: clone size, V gene, D gene, J gene, CDR3 protein, CDR3 DNA. A D gene is named only where the DNA matches it firmly. Size tells how often a clone was seen (once, few, many) or the class of an expanded clone, and some rows leave it out.

NA,TRBV9,NA,TRBJ2-7,CASSVGTGYSYEQYF,TGTGCCAGCAGCGTGGGGACGGGGTACTCCTACGAGCAGTACTTC
NA,TRBV29-1,NA,TRBJ1-3,CSGGDFGNTIYF,TGCAGCGGAGGGGACTTTGGAAACACCATATATTTT
NA,TRBV28,NA,TRBJ1-2,CASSLGGIYGYTF,TGTGCCAGCAGTCTGGGCGGAATCTATGGCTACACCTTC
NA,TRBV5-1,TRBD2,TRBJ2-4,CASSLSGGASHF,TGCGCCAGCAGCTTGAGCGGGGGCGCAAGCCACTTC
once,TRBV13,NA,TRBJ1-2,CASRIHPNYGYTF,TGTGCCAGCAGAATTCACCCTAACTATGGCTACACCTTC
NA,TRBV2,NA,TRBJ1-6,CASSEARNSPLHF,TGTGCCAGCAGTGAAGCCAGGAATTCACCCCTCCACTTT
once,TRBV7-3,TRBD2,TRBJ2-3,CASSAGTSGSIRVGTDTQYF,TGTGCCAGCAGCGCGGGGACTAGCGGGAGTATAAGGGTTGGCACAGATACGCAGTATTTT
NA,TRBV6-5,TRBD1,TRBJ1-1,CASSKRTGENTEAFF,TGTGCCAGCAGCAAGCGGACAGGGGAAAACACTGAAGCTTTCTTT
NA,TRBV29-1,TRBD1,TRBJ2-3,CSVDGGTGGTDTQYF,TGCAGCGTTGATGGCGGGACAGGGGGCACAGATACGCAGTATTTT
NA,TRBV18,TRBD1,TRBJ1-2,CASSPPTGLANYGYTF,TGTGCCAGCTCACCACCGACAGGGTTAGCTAACTATGGCTACACCTTC